Listed below are T cell receptor beta chains from one sample, sequenced in a study of blood T cell repertoires in COVID-19. Produced via immunoSEQ multiplex PCR; TCRdb's table is partial and in-frame only. Among approximately 60,000 clones, under 80% were seen once, and the ten largest hold over 15%. Sequencing was done on a sample of peripheral blood. These receptors came from a man in his 60s with acute or convalescent COVID-19. Both conserved end residues are part of each CDR3. D genes are given only for firm matches. Some rows have no size entry. The others give once, few or many, or a class for an expanded clone.

V	D	J	size	CDR3	DNA
TRBV19	TRBD2	TRBJ2-1	.	CASSPGLAGGRYNEQFF	TGTGCCAGTAGTCCGGGACTAGCGGGAGGGCGCTACAATGAGCAGTTCTTC
TRBV29-1	TRBD2	TRBJ2-7	.	CSVAPGGWEQYF	TGCAGCGTTGCCCCGGGGGGTTGGGAGCAGTACTTC
TRBV21-1	.	TRBJ2-6	.	CASSKRGGPLSGANVLTF	TGTGCCAGCAGCAAGCGAGGGGGCCCCCTCTCTGGGGCCAACGTCCTGACTTTC
TRBV5-1	TRBD2	TRBJ2-1	.	CASSLRASGSRGEQFF	TGCGCCAGCAGCCTGCGGGCTAGCGGGAGCCGGGGGGAGCAGTTCTTC
TRBV28	TRBD1	TRBJ2-6	.	CASSTDRAGGANVLTF	TGTGCCAGCAGTACGGACAGGGCGGGTGGGGCCAACGTCCTGACTTTC
TRBV2	.	TRBJ2-2	.	CASSQQGRAGELFF	TGTGCCAGCAGTCAACAGGGTCGGGCCGGGGAGCTGTTTTTT
TRBV4-1	.	TRBJ2-3	.	CASSQDQQTPSTDTQYF	TGCGCCAGCAGCCAAGATCAGCAGACTCCTAGCACAGATACGCAGTATTTT
TRBV2	TRBD2	TRBJ2-3	once	CASSVFASGDTQYF	TGTGCCAGCAGTGTATTTGCTAGCGGAGATACGCAGTATTTT
TRBV4-1	.	TRBJ2-1	.	CASSQDPPTRSYNEQFF	TGCGCCAGCAGCCAAGATCCCCCAACTAGGTCCTACAATGAGCAGTTCTTC
TRBV28	.	TRBJ2-7	.	CASSPKIQTAGSTYEQYF	TGTGCCAGCAGTCCGAAAATCCAGACAGCAGGTAGTACCTACGAGCAGTACTTC
TRBV4-1	TRBD2	TRBJ2-7	once	CASSRTSGNSYEQYF	TGCGCCAGCAGCCGGACTAGCGGCAACTCCTACGAGCAGTACTTC
TRBV7-6	TRBD1	TRBJ2-7	.	CASSSHFLGQGTYYEQYF	TGTGCCAGCAGCTCCCATTTTCTAGGACAGGGAACTTATTACGAGCAGTACTTC
TRBV18	.	TRBJ2-7	.	CASSRLRSYEQYF	TGTGCCAGCTCACGTCTACGCTCCTACGAGCAGTACTTC
TRBV19	.	TRBJ1-1	.	CASSPLGGTEAFF	TGTGCCAGTAGCCCTCTAGGGGGCACTGAAGCTTTCTTT
TRBV6-1	TRBD1	TRBJ1-2	few	CASSEVQGGFYGYTF	TGTGCCAGCAGTGAAGTTCAAGGGGGCTTCTATGGCTACACCTTC